Listed below are T cell receptor beta chains from one sample, sequenced in a study of cytomegalovirus exposure and HLA in healthy donors. TCRdb's copy holds only in-frame clones and misses some; the assay was immunoSEQ multiplex PCR. The profile shows more than 55,000 clones, about 73% of them singletons. Sequencing was performed on PBMCs. These TCRs come from a woman in her sixties in good health and CMV-seropositive. Each CDR3 is given with its conserved first and last residue. Fields, in order: clone size, J gene, CDR3 length, D gene, V gene, CDR3 DNA, CDR3 protein. The D gene is left open where the match is weak. Clone size appears in some rows only: once, few, many, or a class for an expanded clone.

clone_size: -; j_call: TRBJ1-1; cdr3_length: 14; d_call: TRBD1; v_call: TRBV12-5; cdr3_nt: TGTGCTAGTGGGGAGAGCCGGGACAGGCCTGAAGCTTTCTTT; cdr3_aa: CASGESRDRPEAFF
clone_size: once; j_call: TRBJ1-2; cdr3_length: 12; d_call: -; v_call: TRBV5-1; cdr3_nt: TGCGCCAGCAGCTTGGGCAGCTATGGCTACACCTTC; cdr3_aa: CASSLGSYGYTF
clone_size: -; j_call: TRBJ1-2; cdr3_length: 12; d_call: -; v_call: TRBV30; cdr3_nt: TGTGCCTGGAGTCCAGGAAGCTATGGCTACACCTTC; cdr3_aa: CAWSPGSYGYTF
clone_size: -; j_call: TRBJ1-5; cdr3_length: 13; d_call: -; v_call: TRBV6-5; cdr3_nt: TGTGCCAGCAGTTTGGGGGCGCGACAGCCCCAGCATTTT; cdr3_aa: CASSLGARQPQHF
clone_size: -; j_call: TRBJ2-2; cdr3_length: 16; d_call: -; v_call: TRBV5-1; cdr3_nt: TGCGCCAGCAGCCCCATCGTGGCGGGGAACACCGGGGAGCTGTTTTTT; cdr3_aa: CASSPIVAGNTGELFF
clone_size: -; j_call: TRBJ1-2; cdr3_length: 14; d_call: TRBD1; v_call: TRBV10-1; cdr3_nt: TGCGCCAGCAGTGGGGGGGCAGGGGGTAATGGCTACACCTTC; cdr3_aa: CASSGGAGGNGYTF
clone_size: -; j_call: TRBJ2-2; cdr3_length: 16; d_call: TRBD1; v_call: TRBV9; cdr3_nt: TGTGCCAGCAGCTTCTCCGGGACAGCAAGCACCGGGGAGCTGTTTTTT; cdr3_aa: CASSFSGTASTGELFF
clone_size: -; j_call: TRBJ1-3; cdr3_length: 15; d_call: -; v_call: TRBV9; cdr3_nt: TGTGCCAGCAGCCCCAGCGGGGGAGCTGGAAACACCATATATTTT; cdr3_aa: CASSPSGGAGNTIYF
clone_size: few; j_call: TRBJ2-2; cdr3_length: 14; d_call: TRBD1; v_call: TRBV5-1; cdr3_nt: TGCGCCAGCAGCTGGACAGGGAACACCGGGGAGCTGTTTTTT; cdr3_aa: CASSWTGNTGELFF
clone_size: -; j_call: TRBJ2-7; cdr3_length: 13; d_call: TRBD1; v_call: TRBV13; cdr3_nt: TGTGCCAGCAGCTCCTGGGACAGTTCTGAGCAGTACTTC; cdr3_aa: CASSSWDSSEQYF
clone_size: -; j_call: TRBJ2-5; cdr3_length: 13; d_call: TRBD1; v_call: TRBV5-6; cdr3_nt: TGTGCCAGCAGCGGGGGACAGGAAGAGACCCAGTACTTC; cdr3_aa: CASSGGQEETQYF
clone_size: -; j_call: TRBJ1-4; cdr3_length: 12; d_call: -; v_call: TRBV19; cdr3_nt: TGTGCCTGCGGTCCGACTAATGAAAAACTGTTTTTT; cdr3_aa: CACGPTNEKLFF
clone_size: once; j_call: TRBJ1-1; cdr3_length: 15; d_call: TRBD1; v_call: TRBV2; cdr3_nt: TGTGCCAGCGGGGCGGACAGGGGATTTTTTATTGAAGCTTTCTTT; cdr3_aa: CASGADRGFFIEAFF
clone_size: -; j_call: TRBJ1-1; cdr3_length: 15; d_call: -; v_call: TRBV7-9; cdr3_nt: TGTGCCAGCAGCTTAGGGGGGGTCATGAACACTGAAGCTTTCTTT; cdr3_aa: CASSLGGVMNTEAFF
clone_size: -; j_call: TRBJ1-1; cdr3_length: 12; d_call: -; v_call: TRBV29-1; cdr3_nt: TGCAGCGTTGAGAGAAGGGGTACTGAAGCTTTCTTT; cdr3_aa: CSVERRGTEAFF
clone_size: -; j_call: TRBJ2-1; cdr3_length: 14; d_call: -; v_call: TRBV7-2; cdr3_nt: TGTGCCAGCAGCTTAGTGCGAGGAGACAATGAGCAGTTCTTC; cdr3_aa: CASSLVRGDNEQFF
clone_size: -; j_call: TRBJ1-1; cdr3_length: 13; d_call: -; v_call: TRBV30; cdr3_nt: TGTGCCTGGAGTCAGGGCCTGGGTTCTGAAGCTTTCTTT; cdr3_aa: CAWSQGLGSEAFF
clone_size: -; j_call: TRBJ1-1; cdr3_length: 14; d_call: -; v_call: TRBV28; cdr3_nt: TGTGCCAGCAGTTTATTGGGGGGGAACACTGAAGCTTTCTTT; cdr3_aa: CASSLLGGNTEAFF
clone_size: -; j_call: TRBJ2-1; cdr3_length: 16; d_call: TRBD1; v_call: TRBV4-2; cdr3_nt: TGTGCCAGCAGCCAAGTCCCGGGACAGAGAAACAATGAGCAGTTCTTC; cdr3_aa: CASSQVPGQRNNEQFF
clone_size: few; j_call: TRBJ1-1; cdr3_length: 10; d_call: TRBD1; v_call: TRBV29-1; cdr3_nt: TGCAGCGCCGGGACAGTTGAAGCTTTCTTT; cdr3_aa: CSAGTVEAFF
clone_size: -; j_call: TRBJ2-7; cdr3_length: 15; d_call: -; v_call: TRBV6-6; cdr3_nt: TGTGCCAGCACCGACTACAGAAGCAAATCCTACGAGCAGTACTTC; cdr3_aa: CASTDYRSKSYEQYF
clone_size: -; j_call: TRBJ2-1; cdr3_length: 15; d_call: -; v_call: TRBV5-6; cdr3_nt: TGTGCCAGCAGCCCGGTAACTCTCCCGTACAATGAGCAGTTCTTC; cdr3_aa: CASSPVTLPYNEQFF
clone_size: few; j_call: TRBJ1-4; cdr3_length: 15; d_call: -; v_call: TRBV5-6; cdr3_nt: TGTGCCAGCAGCTTGTCGTGGGCCTTAAATGAAAAACTGTTTTTT; cdr3_aa: CASSLSWALNEKLFF
clone_size: -; j_call: TRBJ2-5; cdr3_length: 20; d_call: TRBD1; v_call: TRBV7-2; cdr3_nt: TGTGCCAGCAGCTTAGCCGGGACAGGGGGCGCAATGGGTGCTCGGGAGACCCAGTACTTC; cdr3_aa: CASSLAGTGGAMGARETQYF